The clone carrying this T cell receptor (beta chain) has a count of ten or more. This sample was taken from a study of T cells in Graves' hyperthyroidism and ophthalmopathy. The ends were cut back, 6 bases at V and 0 bases at J, with 15 bases in the middle. Per the germline V gene, CDR1 is SQVTM and CDR2 is ANQGSEA. This CDR3 has 15 residues. Clinical Activity Scores of at least 3, NOSPECS grades of at least 4 and durations under 3 months characterized ophthalmopathy patients. Researchers amplified the TCR beta CDR3 regions from RNA transcripts. A set of HTBI primers served as the primers for a first-round RT-PCR of the TCR CDR3. TCRdb called the multiplex PCR reads again in MiXCR, with one record for every CDR3 protein. The sample has approximately 350,000 distinct CDR3 sequences; over 12% are singletons.

Source material: blood. The TCR originated in a woman aged 55-70 years with Graves' ophthalmopathy. The rearrangement links TRBV29-1 to TRBJ2-1; D might be TRBD1 or TRBD2, each matching 5 bases. CDR3 coding DNA: TGCAGCGTAGTAGGAGATGGGGGCTCCTACAATGAGCAGTTCTTC. Its protein product is CSVVGDGGSYNEQFF.